The 16 T cell receptor beta chains below all came from one sample that was sequenced in a study of spatial heterogeneity in lung cancer. TCRdb processed the 5' RACE reads anew with MiXCR; each CDR3 protein has one entry. The sample contains around 60,000 distinct CDR3 sequences, roughly 7.9% of which appear only once. This sample's time point: sample taken at primary tumor resection. Whole RNA, which was extracted from tumor, nontumor lung tissue or frozen PBMC, was sequenced without any cell sorting. The sample here was PBMCs, taken at surgery. The receptors were sampled from a female donor with early-stage non-small cell lung cancer.

This clonotype has ten or more counts. The genes are TRBV6-2 or TRBV6-3 and TRBJ2-3; D possibly corresponds to TRBD2 (5 bases). Per the germline V gene, CDR1 is MNHEY and CDR2 is SVGEGT. The CDR3 totals 15 residues. Trimming took 5 bases from V and 0 from J, leaving 12 bases between them. In DNA form, the CDR3 reads TGTGCCAGCAGTCTTGGCGGGTCGAGCACAGATACGCAGTATTTT. Encoded protein: CASSLGGSSTDTQYF.

The chain combines TRBV7-8 with TRBJ2-1; 11 bases map to TRBD1. Looked up from germline, CDR1 is SGHVS and CDR2 is FQNEAQ. This CDR3 is built from 15 residues. Germline trimming cut 3 bases from V and 8 bases from J; bases unmatched to any gene: 6. The CDR3 sequence: CASSFRTGGGYEQFF. The CDR3, as DNA: TGTGCCAGCAGCTTTAGGACAGGGGGCGGGTATGAGCAGTTCTTC.

In its sample, this clonotype was seen many times. This rearrangement joins TRBV7-9 to TRBJ2-2; D remains ambiguous. V dropped 6 bases and J dropped 4 bases, with 21 bases sitting between them. Germline assignment: CDR1 SEHNR and CDR2 FQNEAQ (reference sequence). This CDR3 contains 17 residues. CDR3: CASSYSNSRSRTGELFF. Written as DNA, the CDR3 is TGTGCCAGCAGTTATTCCAATTCCCGGAGCCGCACCGGGGAGCTGTTTTTT.

This clonotype was picked up many times. J is TRBJ1-1 and V is TRBV6-8, with no clear D. The CDR3 is 14 residues long. V lost 6 bases, J lost 4 bases, and 15 bases lay in between. CDR1 and CDR2 from the germline V gene are MNHGY and SAAAGT. For the CDR3, the DNA is TGTGCCAGCAGCACCACTGCTGACGGCACTGAAGCTTTCTTT. This encodes CASSTTADGTEAFF.

The chain links TRBV27 to TRBJ2-3; TRBD2 aligns across 9 bases. CDR3 length: 15 residues. With 8 bases clipped from V and 6 bases from J, the junction kept 12 bases outside the gene matches. Germline CDR1 is MNHEY and CDR2 is SMNVEV (reference sequence). This CDR3 reads CASSIGGGAGDTQYF. The DNA of the CDR3 is TGTGCCAGCTCCATCGGCGGGGGGGCTGGGGATACGCAGTATTTT.

This clonotype has only a few counts. The chain joins TRBV12-3 or TRBV12-4 to TRBJ2-7; 9 bases are a match to TRBD1. Unmatched junction bases numbered 6, after V lost 2 bases and J lost 4 bases. This CDR3 region has 15 residues. The CDR3, as DNA: TGTGCCAGCAGTTTACAAGGACAGGGGACGTACGAGCAGTACTTC. Translated, it gives CASSLQGQGTYEQYF.

The table lists this clonotype with many counts. V usage is TRBV28 and J usage is TRBJ2-7; TRBD1 matches 9 bases. The V gene's germline CDR1 is MDHEN and CDR2 SYDVKM. The ends lost 4 bases at V and 2 bases at J; junction bases unmatched: 6. CDR3 length: 15 amino acids. CDR3 coding DNA: TGTGCCAGCAGTTCAACAGGGGGCAGTGCCTACGAGCAGTACGTC. This translates into CASSSTGGSAYEQYV.

This clonotype has only a few counts. CDR3 region: CASSYSLPGVQPQHF. The DNA of the CDR3 is TGTGCCAGCAGCTACAGTCTCCCCGGGGTTCAGCCCCAGCATTTT. The J gene is TRBJ1-5, the V gene TRBV7-9; D uncertain. Looked up from germline, CDR1 is SEHNR and CDR2 is FQNEAQ (reference sequence). The V end was cut by 4 bases, the J end by 6 bases, with 16 bases between. CDR3 length: 15 residues.

This clonotype was counted a few times. The chain is built from TRBV12-3 or TRBV12-4 and TRBJ1-6; D unclear. The CDR3 runs 14 residues. Deletions cut 2 bases from V and 11 bases from J, with 13 bases between. The CDR3 is CASSLFAEVAPLHF. The CDR3 DNA is TGTGCCAGCAGTTTATTCGCGGAAGTCGCACCCCTCCACTTT.

V is TRBV4-2 and J is TRBJ1-6; TRBD1 matches 7 bases. The V gene end was trimmed by 1 base and the J gene end by 14 bases; junction bases not matched to a gene: 8. The CDR3 sequence is 14 residues long. CDR1 and CDR2 from the germline V gene are LGHNA and YNFKEQ. In DNA, the CDR3 is TGTGCCAGCAGCCAAGTAGGGAACGACAGGGCCCTCCACTTT. This codes for CASSQVGNDRALHF.

This clonotype was seen many times. The gene calls are TRBV10-3 and TRBJ2-3; TRBD2 matches 7 bases. Germline V gene lookup returns CDR1 ENHRY and CDR2 SYGVKD. CDR3 length: 15 amino acids. V was pared by 3 bases and J by 2 bases, with 5 bases of the junction left unmatched. CDR3 in DNA: TGTGCCATCAGTGAAGGCGGGGGAGACACAGATACGCAGTATTTT. Its protein is CAISEGGGDTDTQYF.

The V gene is TRBV12-3 or TRBV12-4, the J gene TRBJ2-2, with TRBD2 matching 11 bases. The length of the CDR3 is 18 residues. V was pared by 3 bases and J by 6 bases, with 12 bases of the junction left unmatched. For the CDR3, the DNA is TGTGCCAGCAGTTTGGTGGGGACTAGCGGCAGATGGGCCGGGGAGCTGTTTTTT. It specifies CASSLVGTSGRWAGELFF.

This clonotype was detected ten times or more. The V gene is TRBV7-9, the J gene TRBJ1-1, with 7 nucleotides matching TRBD1. V was clipped by 5 bases and J by 11 bases; unmatched bases: 5. This CDR3 spans 11 amino acids. The germline V gene has CDR1 SEHNR and CDR2 FQNEAQ (reference sequence). CDR3 coding DNA: TGTGCCAGCAGCCGACAGGGTAGGGCTTTCTTT. Its protein product is CASSRQGRAFF.

This clonotype was seen more than once but under ten times. The chain has TRBV24-1 and TRBJ2-6, with D tentatively TRBD2 (5 bases). The CDR3 has 12 amino acids. In germline, CDR1 is KGHDR, CDR2 SFDVKD. The CDR3 nucleotides read TGTGCAACCGGGGCTGGGGCCAACGTCCTGACTTTC. Protein sequence: CATGAGANVLTF.

This clonotype was found many times. The rearrangement links TRBV6-2 or TRBV6-3 to TRBJ1-6; tentatively, D is TRBD1 (5 bases). V was clipped by 2 bases and J by 8 bases, with 10 bases between them. Germline V gives CDR1 MNHEY, CDR2 SVGEGT. The CDR3 runs to 14 residues. The CDR3 coding sequence is TGTGCCAGCAGTTACGGGGTCAGGGATTCACCCCTCCACTTT. Residues: CASSYGVRDSPLHF.

The chain recombines TRBV20-1 with TRBJ1-6; 8 positions match TRBD1. Germline-derived CDR1 and CDR2 are DFQATT and SNEGSKA (reference sequence). The V segment lost 6 bases and the J segment 7 bases; nucleotides outside the gene matches: 5. The CDR3 runs to 13 residues. The CDR3: CSAQGANNSPLHF. In DNA, the CDR3 is TGCAGTGCCCAGGGGGCTAACAATTCACCCCTCCACTTT.